The 7 T cell receptor beta chains below were found in one sample sequenced in a study of blood T cell repertoires in COVID-19. This table comes from immunoSEQ multiplex PCR, and its TCRdb copy is limited to in-frame clones, with some not included. Of approximately 100,000 clones in the sample, around 86% were seen once. The sequencing input was PBMCs or T cells enriched from blood (not recorded which). The receptor source for this set is a woman between 45 and 65 years old who had recovered from COVID-19.

The chain is built from TRBV5-4 and TRBJ2-7; 8 bases are shared with TRBD2. The CDR3 is 11 amino acids. The germline gives CDR1 SGHNT, CDR2 YYREEE (reference sequence). The V gene end was trimmed by 7 bases and the J gene end by 12 bases; junction bases not matched to a gene: 9. The DNA for the CDR3 is TGTGCCAGCGGGTCTAGCGGGCTGAGGTACTTC. Protein sequence: CASGSSGLRYF.

The V call is TRBV11-2, the J call TRBJ2-1, with 12 bases identical to TRBD2. Germline-derived CDR1 and CDR2 are SGHAT and FQNNGV. Germline trimming cut 0 bases from V and 11 bases from J; bases unmatched to any gene: 8. CDR3 length: 16 residues. Here the CDR3 reads CASSLDWTSGKVKQFF. The CDR3 nucleotides read TGTGCCAGCAGCTTAGACTGGACTAGCGGGAAGGTTAAGCAGTTCTTC.

The genes are TRBV2 and TRBJ2-2, with 10 bases lining up with TRBD1. The ends lost 6 bases at V and 4 bases at J; junction bases unmatched: 8. The CDR3 length is 16 residues. Per germline, CDR1 SNHLY and CDR2 FYNNEI. CDR3 region: CASSADRGRATGELFF. The CDR3, as DNA: TGTGCCAGCAGCGCCGACAGGGGGCGGGCCACCGGGGAGCTGTTTTTT.

The V and J genes are TRBV21-1 and TRBJ2-7; the table gives TRBD2 as D, unverified against the DNA. TRBV21-1 has pseudogene status. There are 13 residues in the CDR3. The CDR3: CARGLAGDREQYF. The CDR3 nucleotides are TGTGCCAGGGGACTAGCGGGAGACCGGGAGCAGTACTTC.

The chain combines TRBV5-1 with TRBJ2-5, with a possible D match to TRBD1 (8 bases). Germline CDR1 and CDR2: SGHRS and YFSETQ. Trimming removed 8 bases from V and 2 bases from J, with 16 bases in between. The CDR3 has 14 residues. CDR3 amino acids: CASQQGGIQETQYF. The CDR3 region has the DNA TGCGCCAGTCAACAGGGGGGGATACAAGAGACCCAGTACTTC.

The chain recombines TRBV7-3 with TRBJ2-3, with 8 bases that match TRBD2. Germline CDR1 SGHTA, CDR2 FQGTGA. CDR3 length: 16 amino acids. The trim removed 5 bases at V and 0 bases at J, leaving 7 bases unmatched. The CDR3 bases are TGTGCCAGCAGCGCAGGACTAGCTCTGAGCACAGATACGCAGTATTTT. This codes for CASSAGLALSTDTQYF.

The gene calls are TRBV7-2 and TRBJ2-1; D might be TRBD2 (6 bases). The ends were cut back, 5 bases at V and 9 bases at J, with 17 bases in the middle. Germline CDR1 SGHTA, CDR2 FQGNSA. CDR3 length: 14 amino acids. In DNA, the CDR3 is TGTGCCAGCAGCCTTCCGGGAGCTTCGTTTGAGCAGTTCTTC. This translates into CASSLPGASFEQFF.